This entry lists 4 T cell receptor beta chains sequenced from one sample in a study of response to subunit inactivated influenza vaccine. Each CDR3 protein gets one entry after TCRdb re-called the RT-PCR reads with MiXCR. Here the sample spans about 780,000 distinct CDR3 sequences, approximately 17% being singletons. The source material was PBMCs from blood, sampled 5 days after vaccination. The source is a middle-aged man who received an inactivated influenza vaccine.

J is TRBJ2-1 and V is TRBV7-9; tentatively, D is TRBD1 or TRBD2 (5 bases each). V lost 5 bases to trimming and J lost 7 bases, with 15 bases between them. The CDR3 is made up of 14 amino acids. Germline V gene data show CDR1 as SEHNR and CDR2 as FQNEAQ (reference sequence). The CDR3: CASSTTGTENEQFF. The DNA for the CDR3 is TGTGCCAGCAGCACCACCGGGACGGAGAATGAGCAGTTCTTC. Full variable domain (missing parts from reference TRBV7-9 and TRBJ2-1): DTGVSQNPRHKITKRGQNVTFRCDPISEHNRLYWYRQTLGQGPEFLTYFQNEAQLEKSRLLSDRFSAERPKGSFSTLEIQRTEQGDSAMYLCASSTTGTENEQFFGPGTRLTVL.

This clonotype was detected only a few times. This chain joins TRBV7-9 and TRBJ1-1; 9 bases line up with TRBD1. Germline CDR1 reads SEHNR; CDR2 reads FQNEAQ (reference sequence). The CDR3 totals 14 residues. Trimming took 4 bases from V and 7 from J; bases not matched to a gene: 7. This CDR3 is CASSSYDRGIEAFF. The CDR3 nucleotides are TGTGCCAGCAGCTCCTACGACAGGGGGATTGAAGCTTTCTTT.

In its sample, this clonotype was seen many times. CDR3 sequence (DNA): TGTGCCACCAGTGCCTCCGGACTAGCGGGAGGCCTGGGTGAGCAGTTCTTC. As protein: CATSASGLAGGLGEQFF. V and J are TRBV24-1 and TRBJ2-1; 14 bases map to TRBD2. This CDR3 is 17 amino acids long. Unmatched junction bases numbered 11, after V lost 5 bases and J lost 9 bases. Germline values: CDR1 KGHDR, CDR2 SFDVKD.

V gene TRBV11-2 combines with J gene TRBJ2-7; 9 nucleotides align to TRBD1. Germline lookup yields CDR1 SGHAT and CDR2 FQNNGV. CDR3 length: 11 residues. The CDR3 loop reads CASSLGDRAHV. The DNA of the CDR3 is TGTGCCAGCAGCTTAGGGGACAGGGCGCACGTC.